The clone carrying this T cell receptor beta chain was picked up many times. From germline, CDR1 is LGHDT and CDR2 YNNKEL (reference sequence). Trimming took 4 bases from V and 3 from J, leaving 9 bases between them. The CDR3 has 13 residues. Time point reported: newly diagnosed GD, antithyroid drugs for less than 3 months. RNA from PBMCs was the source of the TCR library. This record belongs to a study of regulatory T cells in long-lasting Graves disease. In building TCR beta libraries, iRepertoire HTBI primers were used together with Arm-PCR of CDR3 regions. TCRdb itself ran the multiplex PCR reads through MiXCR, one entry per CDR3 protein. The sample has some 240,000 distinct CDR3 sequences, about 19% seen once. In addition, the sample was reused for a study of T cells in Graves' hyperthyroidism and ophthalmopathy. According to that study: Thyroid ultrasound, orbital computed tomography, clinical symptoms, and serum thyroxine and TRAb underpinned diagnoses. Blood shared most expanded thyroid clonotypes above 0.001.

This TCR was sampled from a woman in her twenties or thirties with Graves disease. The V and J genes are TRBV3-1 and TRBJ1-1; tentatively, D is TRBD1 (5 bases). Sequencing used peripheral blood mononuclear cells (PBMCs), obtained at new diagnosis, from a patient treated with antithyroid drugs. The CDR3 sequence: CASSPGGDTEAFF. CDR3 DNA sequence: TGTGCCAGCAGCCCCGGGGGGGACACTGAAGCTTTCTTT.